These 21 T cell receptor beta chains came from one sample sequenced in a study of beta chain features in type 1 diabetes. Expressed TCRB transcripts got sequenced, as all isolated RNA was reverse transcribed. Profiled with immunoSEQ multiplex PCR; TCRdb holds only in-frame clones, not every one. The sample shows 300,000 to 350,000 clones, roughly 15% of them seen only once. Sequencing was done on a sample of central memory CD4+ T cells from blood. These receptors all come from a man aged 25 to 45 in good health.

The chain employs TRBV5-1 and TRBJ2-1; either TRBD1 or TRBD2 may fit D (5 bases each). From germline, CDR1 is SGHRS and CDR2 YFSETQ. This CDR3 has 14 amino acids. V was cut by 4 bases and J by 5 bases, with 13 bases left in between. CDR3 in amino acids: CASSRGSQDNEQFF. The CDR3 DNA reads TGCGCCAGCAGCCGGGGCAGCCAAGACAATGAGCAGTTCTTC.

The chain recombines TRBV18 with TRBJ2-1; 8 bases match TRBD2. This CDR3 comprises 16 residues. Germline V gene data show CDR1 as KGHSH and CDR2 as LQKENI. J lost 7 bases, V lost 0 bases, and 8 bases had no gene match. The CDR3 DNA reads as TGTGCCAGCTCACCACCGCTTCGGGAGGGGTGGAATGAGCAGTTCTTC. It encodes CASSPPLREGWNEQFF.

This clone was seen more than once but under ten times. The sample has other DNA sequences that encode this CDR3 too. The rearrangement uses TRBV7-2 and TRBJ2-4; D gene ambiguous. CDR1 is SGHTA and CDR2 is FQGNSA in the germline V gene. V was pared by 1 base and J by 6 bases, with 7 bases between. This CDR3 comprises 13 residues. Here the CDR3 reads CASSLVPGNIQYF. In DNA, the CDR3 is TGTGCCAGCAGCTTAGTTCCGGGAAACATTCAGTACTTC.

In its sample, this clone was seen a few times. The rearrangement links TRBV19 to TRBJ2-7, with TRBD1 identical over 10 bases. Per germline, CDR1 LNHDA and CDR2 SQIVND (reference sequence). J was trimmed by 3 bases and V by 5 bases; bases with no gene match: 4. CDR3 length: 14 amino acids. The CDR3 bases are TGTGCCAGTAGTTCAGGACAGGGGGGCTACGAGCAGTACTTC. Its translation is CASSSGQGGYEQYF.

This clone was recorded a few times. The chain joins TRBV5-1 to TRBJ1-1; no definite D call. This CDR3 has 16 amino acids. Germline CDR1 is SGHRS and CDR2 is YFSETQ. V dropped 6 bases and J dropped 5 bases, with 23 bases sitting between them. For the CDR3, the DNA is TGCGCCAGCACCCAGGACGGGAACTCGTGGCATACTGAAGCTTTCTTT. Its translation: CASTQDGNSWHTEAFF.

The J gene is TRBJ2-3, the V gene TRBV19; no clear D. V was trimmed by 4 bases and J by 2 bases, leaving 13 bases between them. The germline CDR1 and CDR2 sequences are LNHDA and SQIVND (reference sequence). CDR3 length equals 15 residues. The CDR3 spells CASSTDGRVTDTQYF. The CDR3, as DNA: TGTGCCAGTAGTACGGACGGTAGGGTCACAGATACGCAGTATTTT. Full variable domain (rest looked up from reference TRBV19 and TRBJ2-3): DGGITQSPKYLFRKEGQNVTLSCEQNLNHDAMYWYRQDPGQGLRLIYYSQIVNDFQKGDIAEGYSVSREKKESFPLTVTSAQKNPTAFYLCASSTDGRVTDTQYFGPGTRLTVL.

This clone was seen at least ten times. The chain recombines TRBV2 with TRBJ1-5, with 7 bases lining up with TRBD1. The CDR3 has 17 amino acids. Germline V gene data show CDR1 as SNHLY and CDR2 as FYNNEI. Trimming removed 5 bases from V and 5 bases from J; junction bases left unmatched: 15. The CDR3 DNA reads as TGTGCCAGCAGTTATGGGACAGCCCCGGGGTTGGATCAGCCCCAGCATTTT. Translating it yields CASSYGTAPGLDQPQHF.

This clone was observed a few times. The chain couples TRBV10-2 to TRBJ2-3, with a possible D match to TRBD1 (6 bases). V was shortened by 8 bases and J by 2 bases, with 17 bases between the two germline ends. Germline V lookup: CDR1 WSHSY, CDR2 SAAADI. This CDR3 has 15 residues. The CDR3 sequence is CASGPTGAPTDTQYF. CDR3 nucleotides: TGCGCCAGCGGGCCGACAGGAGCCCCCACAGATACGCAGTATTTT.

This clone was found a few times. V usage is TRBV20-1 and J usage is TRBJ2-3; D ambiguous. The V gene's germline CDR1 is DFQATT and CDR2 SNEGSKA (reference sequence). V lost 7 bases, J lost 7 bases, and 12 bases lay in between. The CDR3 is made up of 11 amino acids. The CDR3 coding sequence is TGCAGTGAGGAGAAGGGAAATACGCAGTATTTT. This gives the protein CSEEKGNTQYF.

This chain links TRBV2 with TRBJ2-3; a weak D match, TRBD2 (6 bases). This CDR3 comprises 15 residues. Between the trimmed V and J ends, which lost 8 bases and 3 bases, there was a span of 18 bases. Germline V gene sequence: CDR1 SNHLY, CDR2 FYNNEI. The CDR3 bases are TGTGCCAGCGGAAGCCCGGGGGTCATAACAGATACGCAGTATTTT. This translates into CASGSPGVITDTQYF.

This clone was counted between two and nine times. The chain joins TRBV5-6 to TRBJ2-5; D perhaps matches TRBD2 (5 bases). The CDR3 is 14 residues long. Trimming removed 1 base at V and 4 bases at J, with 11 bases between. Germline V gene lookup returns CDR1 SGHDT and CDR2 YYEEEE. As DNA, the CDR3 is TGTGCCAGCAGCTTGTATAAAGGGAGAGAGACCCAGTACTTC. Residues: CASSLYKGRETQYF.

The chain employs TRBV11-2 and TRBJ1-2; D is ambiguous. CDR3 length: 14 amino acids. Germline V gene lookup returns CDR1 SGHAT and CDR2 FQNNGV. Trimming cost V 5 bases and J 11 bases, with 21 bases left between them. CDR3 amino acids: CASSVTMDRGLYTF. The DNA for the CDR3 is TGTGCCAGCAGCGTTACGATGGACCGCGGGCTATACACCTTC.

V and J are TRBV6-1 and TRBJ2-7, with D possibly matching TRBD1 (5 bases). Germline V gene lookup returns CDR1 MNHNS and CDR2 SASEGT. The CDR3 has 13 amino acids. With 9 bases removed from V and 3 bases from J, the gap between germline ends came to 15 bases. The CDR3 protein is CASLGIQDYEQYF. The CDR3, as DNA: TGTGCCAGTCTTGGAATACAGGACTACGAGCAGTACTTC.

A word on this clone: Other DNA sequences in this sample translate to the same CDR3. The genes are TRBV5-4 and TRBJ2-5; D possibly corresponds to TRBD1 (6 bases). The germline gives CDR1 SGHNT, CDR2 YYREEE (reference sequence). The CDR3 length is 13 residues. Deletions cut 1 base from V and 5 bases from J, with 9 bases between. The CDR3 region is CASSLQGRETQYF. The CDR3 DNA reads TGTGCCAGCAGCTTGCAGGGGCGGGAGACCCAGTACTTC.

In this sample, this clone turned up a few times. The chain carries TRBV11-3 and TRBJ2-3; 8 nucleotides match TRBD2. The CDR3 is made up of 16 amino acids. V was pared by 5 bases and J by 1 base, with 8 bases of the junction left unmatched. Germline CDR1 and CDR2: SGHNT and YENEEA. CDR3 residues: CASSKSSGSGTDTQYF. Here the CDR3 DNA reads TGTGCCAGCAGCAAATCTAGCGGGTCGGGCACAGATACGCAGTATTTT.

This clone was seen a single time. The rearrangement uses TRBV11-2 and TRBJ1-5; D uncertain. Germline V lookup: CDR1 SGHAT, CDR2 FQNNGV. CDR3 size: 11 residues. With 3 bases removed from V and 7 bases from J, the gap between germline ends came to 4 bases. This CDR3 reads CASSFLQPQHF. The CDR3, as DNA: TGTGCCAGCAGCTTCTTACAGCCCCAGCATTTT.

This sequence joins TRBV13 and TRBJ2-1; 9 nucleotides agree with TRBD2. This CDR3 has 16 amino acids. Per germline, CDR1 PRHDT and CDR2 FYEKMQ (reference sequence). The J segment lost 1 base and the V segment lost 5 bases, leaving 6 bases of the junction unmatched. This CDR3 reads CASSHIAGASYNEQFF. For the CDR3, the DNA is TGTGCCAGCAGCCATATAGCGGGAGCGTCCTACAATGAGCAGTTCTTC.

The table lists this clone with a few counts. This sequence joins TRBV10-3 and TRBJ2-3; the D is unclear. V was shortened by 0 bases and J by 0 bases, with 4 bases between the two germline ends. Looked up from germline, CDR1 is ENHRY and CDR2 is SYGVKD. The CDR3 totals 14 residues. This CDR3 is CAISESTSTDTQYF. CDR3 nucleotides: TGTGCCATCAGTGAGTCTACGAGCACAGATACGCAGTATTTT.

In its sample, this clone was seen many times. The chain combines TRBV6-5 with TRBJ1-5, with 10 bases fitting TRBD1. This CDR3 region has 14 residues. V was clipped by 5 bases and J by 4 bases; unmatched bases: 2. Germline values: CDR1 MNHEY, CDR2 SVGAGI. In DNA, the CDR3 is TGTGCCAGCAGTACGGACAGGGGGAATCAGCCCCAGCATTTT. It is translated as CASSTDRGNQPQHF.

This rearrangement joins TRBV11-3 to TRBJ2-3; D is ambiguous. The CDR3 has 14 residues. V lost 1 base and J 4 bases, leaving 9 bases between the germline ends. Per the germline V gene, CDR1 is SGHNT and CDR2 is YENEEA. The CDR3 loop reads CASSLVGRADTQYF. The CDR3 nucleotides are TGTGCCAGCAGCTTAGTAGGCCGGGCAGATACGCAGTATTTT.

This clone was observed a handful of times. The rearrangement uses TRBV9 and TRBJ2-5; D is perhaps TRBD2 (6 bases). V was pared by 0 bases and J by 5 bases, with 14 bases between. The CDR3 runs 15 residues. CDR1 is SGDLS, CDR2 YYNGEE, per germline. CDR3: CASSVGGGSRETQYF. DNA for the CDR3: TGTGCCAGCAGCGTAGGTGGGGGGAGTAGGGAGACCCAGTACTTC.